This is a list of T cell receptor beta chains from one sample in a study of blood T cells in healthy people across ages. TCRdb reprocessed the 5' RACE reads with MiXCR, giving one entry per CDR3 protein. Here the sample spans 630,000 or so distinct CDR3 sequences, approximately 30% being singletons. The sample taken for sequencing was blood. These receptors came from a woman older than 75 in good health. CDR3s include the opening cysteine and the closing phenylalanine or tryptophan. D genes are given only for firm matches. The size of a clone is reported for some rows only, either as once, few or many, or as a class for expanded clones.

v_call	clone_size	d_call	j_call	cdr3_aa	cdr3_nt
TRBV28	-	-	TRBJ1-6	CASSFPVKDSPLHF	TGTGCCAGCAGTTTTCCCGTTAAAGATTCACCCCTCCACTTT
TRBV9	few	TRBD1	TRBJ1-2	CASSVGGDSDRLTF	TGTGCCAGCAGCGTAGGAGGGGATTCGGACAGGCTCACCTTC
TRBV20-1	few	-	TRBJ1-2	CSAMRQGVGYGYTF	TGCAGTGCTATGCGCCAGGGCGTTGGCTATGGCTACACCTTC
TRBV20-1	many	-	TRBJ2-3	CSARRDSWYTDTQYF	TGCAGTGCTAGACGCGACTCCTGGTACACAGATACGCAGTATTTT
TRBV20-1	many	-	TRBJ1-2	CSARQGPNYGYTF	TGCAGTGCTAGACAGGGACCCAACTATGGCTACACCTTC
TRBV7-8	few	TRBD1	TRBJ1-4	CASSPRPTGATNEKLFF	TGTGCCAGCAGCCCCCGTCCAACAGGGGCAACTAATGAAAAACTGTTTTTT
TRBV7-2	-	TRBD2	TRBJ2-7	CASSLAAGGRYEQYF	TGTGCCAGCAGCTTAGCTGCGGGGGGGCGTTACGAGCAGTACTTC
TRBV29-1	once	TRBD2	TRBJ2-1	CSVPAGAYNEQFF	TGCAGCGTTCCAGCGGGAGCGTACAATGAGCAGTTCTTC
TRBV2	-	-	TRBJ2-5	CASRTGLRPLWYF	TGTGCCAGCAGGACGGGGCTACGACCTTTATGGTACTTC
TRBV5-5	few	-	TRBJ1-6	CASSLQGQLGDLHF	TGTGCCAGCAGCTTGCAAGGCCAATTGGGGGACCTCCACTTT
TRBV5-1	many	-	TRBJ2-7	CASSSGQIVRSSYEQYF	TGCGCCAGCAGCTCCGGACAGATAGTAAGGAGCTCCTACGAGCAGTACTTC
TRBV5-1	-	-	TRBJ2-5	CASSLAARSPQYF	TGCGCCAGCAGCTTGGCAGCGAGGAGCCCACAGTACTTC
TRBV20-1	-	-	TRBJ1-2	CSANELRPGQGVWGYTF	TGCAGTGCTAACGAATTGAGACCGGGACAAGGTGTCTGGGGCTACACCTTC
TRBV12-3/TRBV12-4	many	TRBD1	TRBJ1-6	CASSRTGISSPLHF	TGTGCCAGCAGCAGGACAGGGATTTCTTCACCCCTCCACTTT
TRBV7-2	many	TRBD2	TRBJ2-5	CASSLGRGGAGETQYF	TGTGCCAGCAGCTTAGGGCGCGGGGGGGCGGGAGAGACCCAGTACTTC
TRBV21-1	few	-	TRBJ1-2	CASSENKANYGYTF	TGTGCCAGCAGCGAAAACAAGGCTAACTATGGCTACACCTTC
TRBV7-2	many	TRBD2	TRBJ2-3	CASSLILSGGADTQYF	TGTGCCAGCAGCTTAATCTTGAGCGGGGGGGCGGATACGCAGTATTTT
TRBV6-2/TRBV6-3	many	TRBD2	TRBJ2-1	CASSYQPLAGYNEQFF	TGTGCCAGCAGTTACCAGCCGCTAGCGGGGTACAATGAGCAGTTCTTC
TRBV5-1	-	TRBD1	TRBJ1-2	CASSWGQDYGYTF	TGCGCCAGCAGCTGGGGACAGGACTATGGCTACACCTTC
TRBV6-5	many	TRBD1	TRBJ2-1	CASSWGPGQDSYNEQFF	TGTGCCAGCAGTTGGGGTCCGGGACAGGACTCCTACAATGAGCAGTTCTTC
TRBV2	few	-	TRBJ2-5	CASSGTSSDETQYF	TGTGCCAGCTCGGGAACTAGCTCGGATGAGACCCAGTACTTC
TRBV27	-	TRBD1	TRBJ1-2	CASSSLTGSYGYTF	TGTGCCAGCAGTTCCCTGACAGGGTCCTATGGCTACACCTTC
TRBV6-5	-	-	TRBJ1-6	CASSISNSPLHF	TGTGCCAGCAGTATCAGTAATTCACCCCTCCACTTT
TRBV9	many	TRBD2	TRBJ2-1	CASSVGVLAGGQSYNEQFF	TGTGCCAGCAGCGTAGGGGTACTAGCGGGGGGCCAATCCTACAATGAGCAGTTCTTC
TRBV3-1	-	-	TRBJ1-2	CASSQGDGGFYGYTF	TGTGCCAGCAGCCAAGGGGACGGGGGGTTCTATGGCTACACCTTC
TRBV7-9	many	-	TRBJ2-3	CASPGQTTDTQYF	TGTGCCAGCCCCGGCCAGACCACAGATACGCAGTATTTT
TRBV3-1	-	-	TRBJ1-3	CASSQGTGRIGYTIYF	TGTGCCAGCAGCCAAGGTACAGGGAGAATTGGATACACCATATATTTT
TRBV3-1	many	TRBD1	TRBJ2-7	CASSLGQTERTYEQYF	TGTGCCAGCAGCCTGGGACAGACAGAGAGAACCTACGAGCAGTACTTC
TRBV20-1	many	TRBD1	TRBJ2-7	CSATGQGIDDEQYF	TGCAGTGCTACCGGACAGGGCATAGACGACGAGCAGTACTTC
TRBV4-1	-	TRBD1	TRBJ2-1	CTSSQGGTTGDEQFF	TGTACCAGCAGCCAAGGGGGCACTACAGGGGATGAGCAGTTCTTC
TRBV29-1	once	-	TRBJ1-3	CSVKPSSGNTIYF	TGCAGCGTTAAACCGTCTTCTGGAAACACCATATATTTT
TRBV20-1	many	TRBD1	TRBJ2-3	CSPRQGPPDTQYF	TGCAGTCCGAGACAGGGACCCCCAGATACGCAGTATTTT
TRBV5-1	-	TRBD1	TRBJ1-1	CASSSPGQGATAFF	TGCGCCAGCAGCTCTCCGGGACAGGGGGCCACAGCTTTCTTT
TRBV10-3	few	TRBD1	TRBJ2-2	CAIRDRVETGELFF	TGTGCCATCAGAGACAGGGTTGAAACCGGGGAGCTGTTTTTT
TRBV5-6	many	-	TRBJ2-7	CASSGRDRPLYEQYF	TGTGCCAGCAGCGGGAGGGACAGGCCGCTATACGAGCAGTACTTC
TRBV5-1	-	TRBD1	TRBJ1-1	CASSLSGGYGSAFF	TGCGCCAGCAGCTTGTCAGGGGGCTATGGTTCAGCTTTCTTT
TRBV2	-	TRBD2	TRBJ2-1	CASRETSGSNEQFF	TGTGCCAGCAGGGAGACTAGCGGATCCAATGAGCAGTTCTTC
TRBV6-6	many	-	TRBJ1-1	CASSYLPAEGMVAFF	TGTGCCAGCAGTTACCTGCCAGCCGAAGGGATGGTTGCTTTCTTT
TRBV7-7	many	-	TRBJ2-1	CASSLQVGNEQFF	TGTGCTAGCAGCTTACAGGTTGGGAATGAGCAGTTCTTC
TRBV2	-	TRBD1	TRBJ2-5	CASSGGQGGERYF	TGTGCCAGCAGTGGGGGACAGGGCGGCGAGCGGTACTTC
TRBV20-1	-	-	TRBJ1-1	CSARGQMNTEAFF	TGCAGTGCTAGAGGGCAGATGAACACTGAAGCTTTCTTT
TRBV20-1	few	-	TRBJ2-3	CSARAPSVGPDTQYF	TGCAGTGCTAGAGCGCCCAGCGTTGGGCCAGATACGCAGTATTTT
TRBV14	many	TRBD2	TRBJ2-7	CASSPRLAGAYEQYF	TGTGCCAGCAGCCCGCGACTAGCGGGGGCCTACGAGCAGTACTTC
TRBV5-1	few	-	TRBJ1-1	CASSLLDFNTEAFF	TGCGCCAGCAGCTTATTAGATTTCAACACTGAAGCTTTCTTT
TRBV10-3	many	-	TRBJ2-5	CAISLRLAETQYF	TGTGCCATCAGCCTTAGGCTGGCTGAGACCCAGTACTTC
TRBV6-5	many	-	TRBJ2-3	CASTLRSTGASTDTQYF	TGTGCCAGCACCCTCCGTAGCACAGGAGCTAGCACAGATACGCAGTATTTT
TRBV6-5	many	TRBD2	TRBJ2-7	CASLGGKGTYEQYF	TGTGCCAGCCTCGGGGGGAAGGGAACCTACGAGCAGTACTTC
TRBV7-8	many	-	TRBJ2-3	CASTRRDISTDTQYF	TGTGCCAGCACCCGGAGGGACATCAGCACAGATACGCAGTATTTT
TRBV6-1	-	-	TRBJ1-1	CASRVNSPNTEAFF	TGTGCCAGCAGGGTGAACAGCCCGAACACTGAAGCTTTCTTT
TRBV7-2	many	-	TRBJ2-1	CASSLWPGSSYNEQFF	TGTGCCAGCAGCTTATGGCCGGGGAGCTCCTACAATGAGCAGTTCTTC
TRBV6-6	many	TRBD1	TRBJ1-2	CASSTGGGYTF	TGTGCCAGCAGTACAGGGGGCGGCTACACCTTC
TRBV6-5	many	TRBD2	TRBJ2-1	CASMASGVINEQFF	TGTGCCAGCATGGCCAGCGGGGTAATAAATGAGCAGTTCTTC
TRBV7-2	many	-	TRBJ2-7	CASSFRPGSSYEQYF	TGTGCCAGCAGCTTCAGGCCCGGGAGCTCCTACGAGCAGTACTTC
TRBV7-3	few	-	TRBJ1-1	CASSFLGQNTEAFF	TGTGCCAGCAGCTTTTTGGGGCAAAACACTGAAGCTTTCTTT
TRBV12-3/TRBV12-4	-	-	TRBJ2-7	CASSFSGGTSDEQYF	TGTGCCAGCAGTTTTAGTGGGGGGACGTCGGATGAGCAGTACTTC